This T cell receptor beta chain was sequenced for a study of cytomegalovirus exposure and HLA in healthy donors. V lost 3 bases, J lost 2 bases, and 8 bases lay in between. Germline V gene sequence: CDR1 SGHDT, CDR2 YYEEEE. The CDR3 contains 13 residues. The PCR was carried out with 60 Vbeta primers and 13 Jbeta primers. The table came from immunoSEQ multiplex PCR; TCRdb's copy has only in-frame clones and leaves some out. The top ten hold approximately 2.7% of the sample, which has some 54,000 clones, 65% to 85% seen once. The sequence came from a man younger than 35 in good health and CMV-seronegative. This chain links TRBV5-6 with TRBJ1-2; D gene uncertain. The specimen sequenced was PBMCs. CDR3 nucleotide sequence: TGTGCCAGCAGCTCCACACAGAACTATGGCTACACCTTC. It specifies CASSSTQNYGYTF.